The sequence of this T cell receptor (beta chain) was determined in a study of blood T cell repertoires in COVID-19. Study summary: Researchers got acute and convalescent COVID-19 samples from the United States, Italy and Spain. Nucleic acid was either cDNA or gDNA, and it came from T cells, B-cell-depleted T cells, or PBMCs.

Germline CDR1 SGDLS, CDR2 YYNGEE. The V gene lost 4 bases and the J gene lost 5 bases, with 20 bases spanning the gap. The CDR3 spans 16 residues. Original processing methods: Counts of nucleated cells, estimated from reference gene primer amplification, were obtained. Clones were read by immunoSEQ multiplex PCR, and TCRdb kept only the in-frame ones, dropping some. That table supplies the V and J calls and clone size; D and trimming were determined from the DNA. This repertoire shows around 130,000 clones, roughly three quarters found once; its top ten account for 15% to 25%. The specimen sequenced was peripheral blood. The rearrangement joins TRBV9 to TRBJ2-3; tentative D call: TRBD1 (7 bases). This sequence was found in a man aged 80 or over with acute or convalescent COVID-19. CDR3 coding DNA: TGTGCCAGCAGCCCAGGGGGGATGGGGGCAGGAGATACGCAGTATTTT. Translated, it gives CASSPGGMGAGDTQYF.